This T cell receptor beta chain was found in a study of beta chain features in type 1 diabetes. Study overall: Healthy donors, compared against patients, showed similar age, gender and cell yields. Study-wide findings and caveats: Significant though moderate, a shortening of TCRB CDR3s appeared in all four CD4+ subsets of Type 1 diabetes patients.

Note on this clone: What it recognizes is unknown.

What was sequenced were expressed TCRB transcripts, since all of the isolated RNA had been reverse transcribed. The data were produced by immunoSEQ multiplex PCR, yet TCRdb's version contains in-frame clones alone and is incomplete. The sample gives 95,000 to 110,000 clones, 25% to 35% of which show up once; more than 0.45% is in the top ten. Looked up from germline, CDR1 is MNHEY and CDR2 is SVGAGI. The CDR3 covers 15 residues. V shed 5 bases, J shed 6 bases, and the junction held 6 bases outside the gene matches. Sequenced sample: central memory CD4+ T cells from blood. V is TRBV6-5 and J is TRBJ2-7, with 14 bases fitting TRBD2. The source is a woman in her late teens or twenties with type 1 diabetes. CDR3 nucleotide sequence: TGTGCCAGCAGTCGCGGACTAGCGGGAGGTGCCGAGCAGTACTTC. This encodes CASSRGLAGGAEQYF.